This TCR beta chain was identified in a study of shared clonotypes between healthy human individuals. Study in general: CD4 naive and CD4 memory each took three plates per donor, while CD8 naive took two and CD8 memory one. Study-level results: The four-donor shared clonotypes exceeded non-shared clonotypes in generation probability, with non-shared ones scoring lower. Sampling used blood alone; tissue repertoires probably differ.

CD45RO-negative, CCR7-positively selected cells formed the naive CD8 fraction, excluding terminally differentiated effector memory CD45RA+ cells. The germline V gene has CDR1 SGHRS and CDR2 YFSETQ. Deletions cut 3 bases from V and 3 bases from J, with 9 bases between. The CDR3 covers 14 residues. The test was conducted at deep level. Clones were read by immunoSEQ multiplex PCR, and TCRdb kept only the in-frame ones, dropping some. The data contain under 2,000,000 clones, about 95% of them singletons. This clone has only one observation. Its target is not known. This TCR was sampled from a man younger than 35 in good health. The rearrangement joins TRBV5-1 to TRBJ1-4, with a weak D call TRBD1 (5 bases). The specimen was naive CD8+ T cells sorted from blood. The CDR3 sequence is CASSSTDSNEKLFF. The CDR3 bases are TGCGCCAGCAGCTCGACAGATTCTAATGAAAAACTGTTTTTT.